These T cell receptor beta chains were read from a single sample in a study of cytomegalovirus exposure and HLA in healthy donors. TCRdb keeps only in-frame clones here, not all; method: immunoSEQ multiplex PCR. Here the sample spans about 150,000 clones, just over 90% being singletons. Sequencing was performed on PBMCs. These receptors were collected from a man aged 18 to 30 in good health and CMV-seronegative. CDR3s include the opening cysteine and the closing phenylalanine or tryptophan. Fields, in order: V gene, J gene, D gene, clone size, CDR3 protein, CDR3 DNA. D genes are given only for firm matches. Rows give clone size only sometimes, using once, few, many, or a class for an expanded clone.

V gene: TRBV7-9
J gene: TRBJ1-1
D gene: TRBD1
clone size: -
CDR3 protein: CASSPRRDRGRGDTEAFF
CDR3 DNA: TGTGCCAGCAGCCCTCGCCGGGACAGGGGGCGCGGGGACACTGAAGCTTTCTTT

V gene: TRBV6-1
J gene: TRBJ1-4
D gene: TRBD1
clone size: -
CDR3 protein: CATHPKGAGEKLFF
CDR3 DNA: TGTGCCACCCACCCGAAGGGGGCCGGGGAAAAACTGTTTTTT

V gene: TRBV30
J gene: TRBJ2-7
D gene: TRBD1
clone size: -
CDR3 protein: CAGDRGPTYEQYF
CDR3 DNA: TGTGCCGGGGACAGGGGCCCAACCTACGAGCAGTACTTC

V gene: TRBV18
J gene: TRBJ1-6
D gene: TRBD1
clone size: -
CDR3 protein: CASSQGTGYNSPLHF
CDR3 DNA: TGTGCCAGCTCACAAGGGACAGGTTATAATTCACCCCTCCACTTT

V gene: TRBV29-1
J gene: TRBJ1-1
D gene: -
clone size: once
CDR3 protein: CSVVRQGGTEAFF
CDR3 DNA: TGCAGCGTTGTCAGGCAGGGAGGCACTGAAGCTTTCTTT

V gene: TRBV18
J gene: TRBJ1-4
D gene: TRBD1
clone size: -
CDR3 protein: CASSPRQGWGEKLFF
CDR3 DNA: TGTGCCAGCTCACCCCGACAGGGATGGGGTGAAAAACTGTTTTTT

V gene: TRBV19
J gene: TRBJ2-7
D gene: TRBD2
clone size: -
CDR3 protein: CASSPGGVTYEQYF
CDR3 DNA: TGTGCCAGTAGTCCGGGGGGTGTAACCTACGAGCAGTACTTC

V gene: TRBV5-4
J gene: TRBJ2-3
D gene: TRBD2
clone size: -
CDR3 protein: CASSYRLAGSTDTQYF
CDR3 DNA: TGTGCCAGCAGCTACCGACTAGCGGGAAGCACAGATACGCAGTATTTT

V gene: TRBV12-5
J gene: TRBJ2-6
D gene: -
clone size: -
CDR3 protein: CASGRGHSGANVLTF
CDR3 DNA: TGTGCTAGTGGCCGAGGCCACTCTGGGGCCAACGTCCTGACTTTC

V gene: TRBV6-6
J gene: TRBJ2-1
D gene: TRBD1
clone size: -
CDR3 protein: CASSFDRDYNEQFF
CDR3 DNA: TGTGCCAGCAGTTTTGACAGGGACTACAATGAGCAGTTCTTC

V gene: TRBV9
J gene: TRBJ2-3
D gene: TRBD2
clone size: once
CDR3 protein: CASSPTGTRSTDTQYF
CDR3 DNA: TGTGCCAGCAGCCCCACCGGGACTAGGTCCACAGATACGCAGTATTTT

V gene: TRBV2
J gene: TRBJ2-2
D gene: -
clone size: -
CDR3 protein: CASSDFGLALTGELFF
CDR3 DNA: TGTGCCAGCAGTGATTTTGGGCTAGCTTTAACCGGGGAGCTGTTTTTT